The clone carrying this T cell receptor (beta chain) was found a few times. The antigen is undetermined. The ends lost 5 bases at V and 1 base at J; junction bases unmatched: 10. The CDR3 sequence is 16 residues long. Germline V gene sequence: CDR1 SQVTM, CDR2 ANQGSEA. The sample comes from a study of identical twins. One entry per CDR3 protein results from TCRdb running MiXCR on the 5' RACE reads. Here the sample spans nearly 900,000 distinct CDR3 sequences, 9% to 15% being singletons. Points from the study as a whole: Abundant beta clonotypes from cord blood bore fewer insertions; memory repertoires lacked this pattern. Weaker excess twin sharing was observed in beta out-of-frame sequences.

These same data were also listed under a study on yellow fever vaccine responses in identical twins.

This sequence joins TRBV29-1 and TRBJ2-7; 11 nucleotides agree with TRBD2. The sequencing sample was made of PBMCs. The receptor was isolated from a woman between 18 and 29 years old in good health. The CDR3 DNA reads TGCAGCGTTATAGCGGGAGGGCCGGGTTTTTCCTACGAGCAGTACTTC. Its protein product is CSVIAGGPGFSYEQYF.